One sample yielded the 10 T cell receptor beta chains listed below, sequenced in a study of cytomegalovirus exposure and HLA in healthy donors. Sequencing was performed with immunoSEQ multiplex PCR; in TCRdb, only in-frame clones are kept and a portion is missing. Of about 250,000 clones in the sample, less than 90% were seen once. Sequencing input: PBMCs. The receptors originated from a man in his late teens or twenties in good health and CMV-seropositive.

This chain links TRBV7-6 with TRBJ2-7; D gene uncertain. From germline, CDR1 is SGHVS and CDR2 FNYEAQ. This CDR3 contains 15 residues. The V end was cut by 2 bases, the J end by 2 bases, with 13 bases between. The chain's CDR3 is CASSLLADRTYEQYF. CDR3 in DNA: TGTGCCAGCAGCTTACTTGCCGACCGAACCTACGAGCAGTACTTC.

The V gene is TRBV7-9, the J gene TRBJ2-7; 10 nucleotides match TRBD2. The CDR3 spans 14 residues. Germline V gene data show CDR1 as SEHNR and CDR2 as FQNEAQ (reference sequence). The ends lost 5 bases at V and 3 bases at J; junction bases unmatched: 4. CDR3 in DNA: TGTGCCAGCAGCGCGGGACTAGCGAACTACGAGCAGTACTTC. This gives the protein CASSAGLANYEQYF. Combining the CDR3 with reference TRBV7-9 and TRBJ2-7 gives the whole variable domain DTGVSQNPRHKITKRGQNVTFRCDPISEHNRLYWYRQTLGQGPEFLTYFQNEAQLEKSRLLSDRFSAERPKGSFSTLEIQRTEQGDSAMYLCASSAGLANYEQYFGPGTRLTVT.

The V and J genes are TRBV4-2 and TRBJ2-5, with TRBD2 identical over 10 bases. The CDR3 runs 17 residues. With 1 base clipped from V and 4 bases from J, the junction kept 9 bases outside the gene matches. Germline V gene sequence: CDR1 LGHNA, CDR2 YNFKEQ. In DNA, the CDR3 is TGTGCCAGCAGCCAAGGGGGCAGTCTAGCGGGAGTAGAGACCCAGTACTTC. It codes for CASSQGGSLAGVETQYF.

This clone was observed many times. The chain carries TRBV4-2 and TRBJ2-2; 16 bases align to TRBD2. This CDR3 has 18 amino acids. The germline V gene encodes CDR1 LGHNA and CDR2 YNFKEQ. J lost 5 bases, V lost 4 bases, and 7 bases had no gene match. This CDR3 is CASSLGLAGGPGTGELFF. The DNA for the CDR3 is TGTGCCAGCAGCCTGGGACTAGCGGGAGGGCCCGGTACCGGGGAGCTGTTTTTT.

CDR3 sequence reads: CASSLEASGTPYNEQFF. The CDR3 nucleotides are TGTGCCAGCAGCTTAGAGGCTAGCGGGACCCCCTACAATGAGCAGTTCTTC. The chain employs TRBV7-6 and TRBJ2-1; 9 bases line up with TRBD2. Trimming removed 1 base from V and 2 bases from J; junction bases left unmatched: 6. The CDR3 runs to 17 residues. CDR1 and CDR2 from the germline V gene are SGHVS and FNYEAQ.

The V and J genes are TRBV4-2 and TRBJ1-1; tentative D call: TRBD1 (6 bases). The CDR3 has 13 residues. Germline CDR1 reads LGHNA; CDR2 reads YNFKEQ. Trimming pared 10 bases from V and 1 base from J, leaving 13 bases between. This CDR3 is CATRRGANTEAFF. CDR3 nucleotide sequence: TGTGCCACCCGCCGGGGGGCGAACACTGAAGCTTTCTTT.

This clone turned up a few times. Distinct nucleotide sequences in the sample also encode this CDR3. The V gene is TRBV27, the J gene TRBJ1-1; 10 bases match TRBD1. After removal of 5 bases from V and 2 bases from J, the junction contained 5 bases not matched to a gene. The CDR3 is 15 residues long. The germline V gene encodes CDR1 MNHEY and CDR2 SMNVEV (reference sequence). The CDR3 DNA reads TGTGCCAGCAGTCCCCGGACAGGGGGTAACACTGAAGCTTTCTTT. It encodes CASSPRTGGNTEAFF.

The J gene is TRBJ2-7, the V gene TRBV6-6, with 7 positions matching TRBD2. V trimming: 5 bases; J trimming: 3 bases; junction bases outside the gene matches: 13. Germline CDR1 MNHNY, CDR2 SVGAGI (reference sequence). The CDR3 has 16 amino acids. CDR3 bases: TGTGCCAGCAGTCCCACCTGGGGGGAGGGTAACTACGAGCAGTACTTC. It is translated as CASSPTWGEGNYEQYF.

V is TRBV10-3 and J is TRBJ2-5; D might be TRBD1 (6 bases). Germline V gene data show CDR1 as ENHRY and CDR2 as SYGVKD. V was trimmed by 4 bases and J by 1 base, leaving 10 bases between them. The CDR3 is 14 residues long. CDR3 nucleotides: TGTGCCATCAGTGGGGGGCTACCCCAAGAGACCCAGTACTTC. Its translation is CAISGGLPQETQYF.

Details on this clone: The same CDR3 arises from other DNA sequences in this sample as well. V and J are TRBV27 and TRBJ1-2; D not certain. CDR1 and CDR2 from the germline V gene are MNHEY and SMNVEV (reference sequence). V shed 4 bases and J shed 8 bases, with 8 bases lying between them. This CDR3 has 11 amino acids. The CDR3 spells CASSSGGGYTF. CDR3 DNA sequence: TGTGCCAGCAGTTCAGGCGGGGGCTACACCTTC.